The clone carrying this T cell receptor (beta chain) was recorded a few times. No antigen is known for it. TCRdb's table, derived via immunoSEQ multiplex PCR, lists solely in-frame clones and lacks some. The repertoire holds 4,000 to 6,000 clones, with approximately 80% as singletons. Germline V gene lookup returns CDR1 SGHRS and CDR2 YFSETQ. V lost 2 bases to trimming and J lost 0 bases; unmatched junction nucleotides: 1. There are 16 residues in the CDR3. The data belong to a study of T cell repertoires in ileal Crohn's disease. Study-level information: Every patient was operated on for stricturing (about 60%) or penetrating (39%) complications. Thiopurines (around eleven) or anti-TNF agents (around 17) were given postoperatively to about half.

Study-wide points: Clonality above 26.8% at surgery always came with endoscopic recurrence. Compared with non-smokers, active smokers at surgery showed more clonal expansions.

The J gene is TRBJ2-5, the V gene TRBV5-1; 13 bases agree with TRBD2. What was sequenced was ileal tissue. This receptor was taken from an adult with Crohn's disease. CDR3 protein: CASSFGTSGDQETQYF. The CDR3 coding sequence is TGCGCCAGCAGCTTCGGGACTAGCGGGGACCAAGAGACCCAGTACTTC.